Following are 29 T cell receptor beta chains from one sample sequenced in a study of tumor-infiltrating lymphocytes in primary liver carcinoma. Blood RNA was derived from unsorted whole blood, and germline DNA was extracted too. TCR beta cDNA was reverse-transcribed from approximately 0.45 ug of total RNA. The reaction used a constant-region primer and ProtoScript II reverse transcriptase. Slightly modified ARM-PCR, run as three nested multiplex PCR rounds, produced the TCR beta libraries. Rounds one and two of PCR, each of around 9 cycles, were primed with TRBV1-TRBV30 forward primers and a C-beta reverse primer. TCRdb itself ran the multiplex PCR reads through MiXCR, one entry per CDR3 protein. The sample holds approximately 320,000 distinct CDR3 sequences, around 50% seen once. Sequenced sample: peripheral blood. These receptors were taken from a woman aged 25 to 39 with primary liver carcinoma and hepatitis B virus infection.

Comments on this clonotype: A much larger clone lies a single base off, so this may be a read error. This chain joins TRBV29-1 and TRBJ2-3, with D possibly matching TRBD2 (6 bases). Germline V lookup: CDR1 SQVTM, CDR2 ANQGSEA. V was trimmed by 4 bases and J by 2 bases, leaving 16 bases between them. This CDR3 has 15 amino acids. The CDR3 DNA reads as TGCAGCGTTGGGCCAGTGGGAGGAAACACAGATACGCAGTATTTT. Translation gives CSVGPVGGNTDTQYF.

This chain uses TRBV5-1 with TRBJ2-7; D is possibly TRBD1 or TRBD2 (5 bases each). V was clipped by 7 bases and J by 6 bases, with 17 bases between them. Germline values: CDR1 SGHRS, CDR2 YFSETQ. This CDR3 region has 13 residues. CDR3 amino acids: CASCMTEGSEQYF. The CDR3 coding sequence is TGCGCCAGCTGCATGACAGAGGGATCCGAGCAGTACTTC.

This clonotype was seen more than once but under ten times. The gene calls are TRBV6-2 or TRBV6-3 and TRBJ2-7, with 8 positions matching TRBD2. Germline CDR1 is MNHEY and CDR2 is SVGEGT. Trimming cost V 6 bases and J 3 bases; bases outside gene matches: 7. The CDR3 runs 14 residues. Written as DNA, the CDR3 is TGTGCCAGCAGCCGACTAGCGTACAACTACGAGCAGTACTTC. This gives the protein CASSRLAYNYEQYF.

The chain couples TRBV6-2 or TRBV6-3 to TRBJ2-7, with D tentatively TRBD2 (5 bases). The V and J ends lost 11 bases and 0 bases respectively, with 8 bases between them. The CDR3 runs to 11 residues. Germline V gene data show CDR1 as MNHEY and CDR2 as SVGEGT. The CDR3 sequence is CAVGVSYEQYF. CDR3 nucleotides: TGTGCCGTCGGGGTCTCCTACGAGCAGTACTTC.

With regard to this clonotype: An end of the junction differs from the germline gene, which may be a read error. The chain combines TRBV6-2 or TRBV6-3 with TRBJ2-3; D possibly corresponds to TRBD2 (6 bases). The CDR3 spans 16 residues. Germline V gene lookup returns CDR1 MNHEY and CDR2 SVGEGT. The CDR3 sequence: CGSSKGSGLSTDTQYF. The CDR3 DNA reads as TGTGGCAGCAGTAAAGGAAGCGGGCTATCCACAGATACGCAGTATTTT.

The V and J genes are TRBV12-5 and TRBJ2-7; perhaps TRBD2 as D (5 bases). Germline V lookup: CDR1 LGHNT, CDR2 FRNRAP. The CDR3 sequence is 18 residues long. Trimming removed 4 bases at V and 0 bases at J, with 22 bases between. The CDR3 loop is CASGSDAKAELDSYEQYF. CDR3 DNA: TGTGCTAGTGGTTCCGATGCTAAAGCGGAACTAGACTCCTACGAGCAGTACTTC.

The chain uses TRBV29-1 and TRBJ2-1, with a possible D match to TRBD2 (6 bases). The V end lost 7 bases, the J end lost 0 bases, and 13 bases lay between the germline ends. This CDR3 is built from 14 residues. The germline gives CDR1 SQVTM, CDR2 ANQGSEA. The CDR3 DNA reads TGCAGCGCCTGGGACTTAACCTCCTACAATGAGCAGTTCTTC. It codes for CSAWDLTSYNEQFF.

This clonotype was observed many times. The chain joins TRBV7-9 to TRBJ1-2; no firm D call. With 8 bases removed from V and 4 bases from J, the gap between germline ends came to 11 bases. CDR1 and CDR2 from the germline V gene are SEHNR and FQNEAQ (reference sequence). This CDR3 comprises 12 residues. The CDR3 region has the DNA TGTGCCAGCCCCGACTCAGGCTATGGCTACACCTTC. Translating it yields CASPDSGYGYTF.

This clonotype was found once. Possible read error: a much larger clone is one base away. The chain links TRBV6-5 to TRBJ2-7; TRBD2 agrees at 12 bases. V gave up 7 bases and J gave up 8 bases; unmatched junction bases: 3. The CDR3 loop spans 12 amino acids. Germline V gene sequence: CDR1 MNHEY, CDR2 SVGAGI. The CDR3 sequence is CASMGLAGQQYF. CDR3 bases: TGTGCCAGCATGGGACTAGCGGGTCAGCAGTACTTC.

This clonotype was found a few times. The CDR3 DNA sequence: TGTGCCAGCAGCTTAGGGAGACTGGGTGAAGAGACCCAGTACTTC. It encodes CASSLGRLGEETQYF. V gene TRBV7-8 combines with J gene TRBJ2-5, with D hard to call. Trimming shortened V by 1 base and J by 3 bases, and 12 bases separated the two germline ends. Germline CDR1 is SGHVS and CDR2 is FQNEAQ. This CDR3 comprises 15 residues.

This clonotype was observed many times. V and J are TRBV13 and TRBJ1-6, with TRBD1 matching over 7 bases. Losses at the gene ends were 5 bases for V and 13 bases for J; bases not matched to a gene: 11. The CDR3 covers 14 residues. Germline assignment: CDR1 PRHDT and CDR2 FYEKMQ (reference sequence). The CDR3 loop is CASSPPGQTVPLHF. In DNA, the CDR3 is TGTGCCAGCAGCCCCCCGGGACAGACCGTTCCCCTCCACTTT.

The gene calls are TRBV12-3 or TRBV12-4 and TRBJ1-5, with D uncertain. Trimming stripped 5 bases from V and 2 bases from J, with 13 bases between. The CDR3 runs 15 residues. DNA of the CDR3: TGTGCCAGCAGTCCACGCGGGGATGGCAATCAGCCCCAGCATTTT. Translation: CASSPRGDGNQPQHF.

Comments on this clonotype: An end of the junction differs from the germline gene, which may be a read error. The V and J genes are TRBV11-1 and TRBJ2-7; D may be TRBD1 or TRBD2 (5 bases each). Germline CDR1 and CDR2: SGHAT and FQDESV (reference sequence). This CDR3 has 15 amino acids. CDR3 in amino acids: CASNLDEGPAYEHYF. CDR3 nucleotides: TGTGCCAGCAACTTAGATGAGGGACCCGCCTACGAGCACTACTTC.

This clonotype was detected a few times. It may be a read error: a sequence one base away is much more abundant. This chain links TRBV6-2 or TRBV6-3 with TRBJ2-6; D possibly corresponds to TRBD1 (6 bases). This CDR3 spans 15 amino acids. From germline, CDR1 is MNHEY and CDR2 SVGEGT. Here the CDR3 DNA reads TGTGCCAGCAGTTCCAGGGGTTCTGGGGCCAACGTCCCGACTTTC. Translating it yields CASSSRGSGANVPTF.

J is TRBJ1-5 and V is TRBV18, with 7 bases aligning to TRBD1. Germline values: CDR1 KGHSH, CDR2 LQKENI. V shed 3 bases, J shed 0 bases, and the junction held 8 bases outside the gene matches. CDR3 size: 17 residues. Here the CDR3 DNA reads TGTGCCAGCTCACCGAGCGGGACAGTTTATAGCAATCAGCCCCAGCATTTT. Its protein product is CASSPSGTVYSNQPQHF.

The chain uses TRBV11-2 and TRBJ2-1, with D unresolved. The V and J ends lost 2 bases and 12 bases respectively, with 8 bases between them. Germline CDR1 and CDR2: SGHAT and FQNNGV. The CDR3 has 11 amino acids. In nucleotides, the CDR3 is TGTGCCAGCAGCTTAAGGTTCGGGCAGTTCTTC. This encodes CASSLRFGQFF.

The V and J genes are TRBV5-8 and TRBJ2-3; 8 bases are shared with TRBD2. J lost 5 bases, V lost 6 bases, and 14 bases had no gene match. The CDR3 is made up of 16 amino acids. CDR1 SGHTS and CDR2 YDEGEE come from the germline V gene. CDR3 region: CASTSGSGLIEDTQYF. The DNA of the CDR3 is TGTGCCAGCACGAGCGGGAGCGGTTTAATTGAAGATACGCAGTATTTT.

This chain links TRBV11-2 with TRBJ1-2, with D maybe TRBD1 (6 bases). CDR1 and CDR2 from the germline V gene are SGHAT and FQNNGV. Trimming took off 5 bases at V and 13 bases at J, with 17 bases between the two ends. This CDR3 comprises 12 residues. CDR3 coding DNA: TGTGCCAGCAGCACTGTCAGGGGACCGGTCACCTTC. Translation gives CASSTVRGPVTF.

Regarding this clonotype: A much larger clone lies a single base off, so this may be a read error. The chain combines TRBV29-1 with TRBJ2-1, with 7 nucleotides matching TRBD2. The CDR3 spans 12 residues. In germline, CDR1 is SQVTM, CDR2 ANQGSEA. Losses at the gene ends were 5 bases for V and 10 bases for J; bases not matched to a gene: 8. CDR3 in DNA: TGCAGCGTTCGCGAGGGAGGGAAAGAGCAGTTCTTC. This codes for CSVREGGKEQFF.

The table lists this clonotype with many counts. The genes are TRBV10-2 and TRBJ2-3; D is ambiguous. The CDR3 covers 13 residues. The V and J ends lost 7 bases and 0 bases respectively, with 8 bases between them. The V gene's germline CDR1 is WSHSY and CDR2 SAAADI. The CDR3 loop reads CASKSPSTDTQYF. The CDR3 nucleotides are TGCGCCAGCAAGTCCCCTAGCACAGATACGCAGTATTTT.

The V call is TRBV5-6, the J call TRBJ2-7, with TRBD2 matching 9 bases. Germline CDR1 reads SGHDT; CDR2 reads YYEEEE. V lost 4 bases and J lost 2; bases outside the gene matches: 22. The CDR3 is made up of 20 amino acids. The DNA of the CDR3 is TGTGCCAGCAGCCACTACTTACCACTCGCGCGACTAGCGGAGGCCTACGAGCAGTACTTC. Protein product: CASSHYLPLARLAEAYEQYF.

The CDR3 DNA sequence: TGTGCCAGCGGGGGTCTTTCAAGGGGCTACACCTTC. Translation: CASGGLSRGYTF. The chain carries TRBV28 and TRBJ1-2; a possible D gene is TRBD1 (5 bases). The germline CDR1 and CDR2 sequences are MDHEN and SYDVKM. This CDR3 is built from 12 residues. Trimming removed 8 bases from V and 8 bases from J, with 15 bases in between.

This clonotype was observed at least ten times. V usage is TRBV5-1 and J usage is TRBJ2-1; D is undetermined. Trimming took 4 bases from V and 2 from J, leaving 10 bases between them. CDR3 size: 14 residues. Germline V gene data show CDR1 as SGHRS and CDR2 as YFSETQ. The CDR3 is CASSETFAYNEQFF. CDR3 sequence (DNA): TGCGCCAGCAGCGAGACTTTCGCCTACAATGAGCAGTTCTTC.

A remark on this clonotype: Its ends do not fully match the called genes, so a read error is possible. V and J are TRBV30 and TRBJ1-1, with 7 bases aligning to TRBD1. CDR1 and CDR2 (germline): GTSNPN, SVGIG (reference sequence). The CDR3 length is 13 residues. The CDR3 DNA reads as TGTGCCTGGAGAACAGGGGTTCTGGGTGAAGCTTCCTTT. Amino acids: CAWRTGVLGEASF.

This clonotype was detected a few times. The chain has TRBV10-3 and TRBJ1-2; unclear D gene. Germline CDR1 is ENHRY and CDR2 is SYGVKD. The CDR3 loop spans 13 amino acids. With 4 bases removed from V and 4 bases from J, the gap between germline ends came to 10 bases. CDR3 region: CAISGEQFYGYTF. The CDR3 DNA reads TGTGCCATCAGTGGGGAACAGTTCTATGGCTACACCTTC.

V is TRBV6-5 and J is TRBJ1-1; 7 bases map to TRBD1. This CDR3 has 15 residues. The germline CDR1 and CDR2 sequences are MNHEY and SVGAGI. V was clipped by 2 bases and J by 5 bases; unmatched bases: 8. The CDR3 DNA follows: TGTGCCAGCAGTTACGAGGACAGGCTGTGGACTGAAGCTTTCTTT. Amino acids: CASSYEDRLWTEAFF.

Ten or more counts support this clonotype. This chain uses TRBV29-1 with TRBJ1-2; D is uncertain. The CDR3 covers 11 residues. The germline CDR1 and CDR2 sequences are SQVTM and ANQGSEA. The germline V and J ends were trimmed by 8 bases and 8 bases, with 15 bases remaining between them. The CDR3 is CSIWALGGYTF. The CDR3 nucleotides are TGCAGCATATGGGCCCTTGGGGGCTACACCTTC.

As concerns this clonotype: This may come from a read error, since a much larger clone is one base off. Since the CDR3 does not end with the conserved phenylalanine or tryptophan, this likely comes from a read error. The chain uses TRBV29-1 and TRBJ1-1; D gene ambiguous. V was shortened by 4 bases and J by 4 bases, with 13 bases between the two germline ends. From germline, CDR1 is SQVTM and CDR2 ANQGSEA. CDR3 size: 13 residues. The CDR3 DNA reads as TGCAGCGTTGCGGGGAGAGGCGGCACTGAAGCTTTCTGT. Translated, it gives CSVAGRGGTEAFC.

With regard to this clonotype: One end of the junction does not line up with germline, which may come from a read error. CDR3 bases: TGCGCCAGCAGCCAAGGACCCACCCCCTACAATGAGCGGTTCTTC. Translation gives CASSQGPTPYNERFF. The V and J genes are TRBV4-3 and TRBJ2-1; no firm D call. CDR3 length equals 15 residues. The V gene's germline CDR1 is LGHNA and CDR2 YSLEER.